The 8 T cell receptor beta chains listed next were all sequenced from one sample in a study of OX40 agonist ivuxolimab in advanced cancers. Profiling relied on immunoSEQ multiplex PCR, and the TCRdb table lists in-frame clones only, not all of them. The repertoire holds tens of thousands of clones, with just over 85% as singletons. The sample consisted of CD4+ or CD8+ T cells sorted from blood, taken in a trial of the OX40 agonist ivuxolimab. These receptors originate from an adult with an advanced solid tumor such as melanoma, head and neck, liver or kidney cancer.

This chain uses TRBV5-5 with TRBJ1-4; D is unresolved. The germline V gene has CDR1 SGHKS and CDR2 YYEKEE (reference sequence). V lost 0 bases and J 7 bases, leaving 13 bases between the germline ends. This CDR3 has 15 amino acids. Here the CDR3 DNA reads TGTGCCAGCAGCTTGGATGGGTTCCCCTCTGAAAAACTGTTTTTT. Its translation is CASSLDGFPSEKLFF.

Only one count was recorded for this clone. The gene calls are TRBV7-6 and TRBJ1-1, with a possible D match to TRBD1 (6 bases). V lost 2 bases, J lost 3 bases, and 13 bases lay in between. Germline V gene data show CDR1 as SGHVS and CDR2 as FNYEAQ. The CDR3 is 15 residues long. CDR3 coding DNA: TGTGCCAGCAGCTTAAGGCAGGGGAGGGACACTGAAGCTTTCTTT. Residues: CASSLRQGRDTEAFF.

This clone has only one observation. The chain carries TRBV2 and TRBJ1-6; the D gene is possibly TRBD1 (5 bases). Germline V lookup: CDR1 SNHLY, CDR2 FYNNEI. V shed 10 bases and J shed 7 bases, with 14 bases lying between them. The CDR3 has 13 amino acids. CDR3 sequence reads: CAIGGRGNSPLHF. CDR3 DNA: TGTGCCATCGGGGGGAGGGGAAATTCACCCCTCCACTTT.

This clone has just one count. The V call is TRBV5-1, the J call TRBJ2-1; 7 nucleotides line up with TRBD1. Germline-derived CDR1 and CDR2 are SGHRS and YFSETQ. This CDR3 contains 15 residues. J gave up 3 bases and V 4 bases, and 7 bases lay outside the gene matches. The CDR3 here is CASSLDRVSYNEQFF. The CDR3 DNA follows: TGCGCCAGCAGCCTCGACAGGGTAAGCTACAATGAGCAGTTCTTC.

This rearrangement joins TRBV29-1 to TRBJ1-1; D not certain. The germline gives CDR1 SQVTM, CDR2 ANQGSEA. Deletions cut 4 bases from V and 0 bases from J, with 3 bases between. CDR3 length: 11 residues. CDR3 residues: CSVGLNTEAFF. The CDR3 coding sequence is TGCAGCGTTGGATTGAACACTGAAGCTTTCTTT.

The J gene is TRBJ1-5, the V gene TRBV5-6, with D unclear. Germline values: CDR1 SGHDT, CDR2 YYEEEE. Deletions cut 1 base from V and 0 bases from J, with 8 bases between. This CDR3 has 15 amino acids. The CDR3: CASSLRSGSNQPQHF. Written as DNA, the CDR3 is TGTGCCAGCAGCTTGCGGTCCGGTAGCAATCAGCCCCAGCATTTT.

CDR3 residues: CASSFAGTPFRLGDQPQHF. DNA for the CDR3: TGTGCCAGCAGCTTCGCCGGGACCCCTTTCCGCCTTGGCGATCAGCCCCAGCATTTT. This sequence joins TRBV7-8 and TRBJ1-5; D is perhaps TRBD1 (5 bases). V dropped 3 bases and J dropped 5 bases, with 26 bases sitting between them. From germline, CDR1 is SGHVS and CDR2 FQNEAQ. CDR3 length equals 19 residues.

The V call is TRBV5-1, the J call TRBJ1-4; D gene unclear. Trimming stripped 0 bases from V and 2 bases from J, with 5 bases between. The CDR3 runs to 14 residues. Germline V gives CDR1 SGHRS, CDR2 YFSETQ. The CDR3 reads CASSLGRTNEKLFF. As DNA, the CDR3 is TGCGCCAGCAGCTTGGGTCGGACTAATGAAAAACTGTTTTTT.